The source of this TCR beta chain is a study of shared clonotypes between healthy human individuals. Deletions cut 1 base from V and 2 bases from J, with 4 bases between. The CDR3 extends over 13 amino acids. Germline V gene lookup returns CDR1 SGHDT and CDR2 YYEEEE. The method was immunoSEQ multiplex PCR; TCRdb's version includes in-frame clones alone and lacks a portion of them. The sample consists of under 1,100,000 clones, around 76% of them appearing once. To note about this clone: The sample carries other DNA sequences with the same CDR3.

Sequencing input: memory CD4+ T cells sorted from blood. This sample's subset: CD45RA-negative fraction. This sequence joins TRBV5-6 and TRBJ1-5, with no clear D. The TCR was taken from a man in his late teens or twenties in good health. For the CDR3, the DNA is TGTGCCAGCAGCTTGACGGGCAATCAGCCCCAGCATTTT. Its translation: CASSLTGNQPQHF.